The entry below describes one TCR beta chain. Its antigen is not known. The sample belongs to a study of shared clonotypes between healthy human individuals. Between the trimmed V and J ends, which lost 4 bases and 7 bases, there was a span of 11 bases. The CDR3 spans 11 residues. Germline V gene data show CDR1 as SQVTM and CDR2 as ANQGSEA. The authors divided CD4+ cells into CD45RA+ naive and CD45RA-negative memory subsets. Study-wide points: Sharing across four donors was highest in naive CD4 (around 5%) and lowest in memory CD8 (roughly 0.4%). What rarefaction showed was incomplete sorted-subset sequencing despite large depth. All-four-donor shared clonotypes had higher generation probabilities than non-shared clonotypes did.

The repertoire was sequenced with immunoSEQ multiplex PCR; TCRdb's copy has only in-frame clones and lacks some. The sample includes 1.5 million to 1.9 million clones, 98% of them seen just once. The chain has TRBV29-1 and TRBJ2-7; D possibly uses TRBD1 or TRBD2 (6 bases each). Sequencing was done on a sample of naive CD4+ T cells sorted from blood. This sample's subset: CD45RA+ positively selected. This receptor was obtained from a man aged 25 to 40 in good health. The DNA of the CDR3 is TGCAGCGTTGGGGGGGCGAGGGAGCAGTACTTC. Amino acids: CSVGGAREQYF.